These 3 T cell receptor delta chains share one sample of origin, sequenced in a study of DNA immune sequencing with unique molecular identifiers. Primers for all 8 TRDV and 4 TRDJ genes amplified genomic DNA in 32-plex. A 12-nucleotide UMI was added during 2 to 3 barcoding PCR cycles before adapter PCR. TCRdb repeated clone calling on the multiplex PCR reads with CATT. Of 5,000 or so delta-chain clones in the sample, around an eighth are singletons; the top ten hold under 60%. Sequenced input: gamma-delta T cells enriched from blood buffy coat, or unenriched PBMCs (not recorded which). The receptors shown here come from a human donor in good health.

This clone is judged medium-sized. The CDR3 region is CACDRLGGNTDKLIF. CDR3 coding DNA: TGTGCCTGTGACAGGCTGGGGGGCAACACCGATAAACTCATCTTT. The rearrangement links TRDV2 to TRDJ1; TRDD3 matches at 7 bases. The V and J ends lost 2 bases and 0 bases, in that order; junction bases with no gene match: 5. Per germline, CDR1 GEAIGNYY and CDR2 EKD. The CDR3 spans 15 residues.

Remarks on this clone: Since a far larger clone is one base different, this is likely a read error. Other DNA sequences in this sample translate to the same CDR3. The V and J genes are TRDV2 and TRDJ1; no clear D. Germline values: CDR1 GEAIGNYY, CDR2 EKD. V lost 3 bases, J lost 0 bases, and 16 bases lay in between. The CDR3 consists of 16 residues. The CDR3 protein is CACDPSDRKYTDKLIF. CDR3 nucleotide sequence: TGTGCCTGTGACCCGTCTGATCGGAAGTACACCGATAAACTCATCTTT.

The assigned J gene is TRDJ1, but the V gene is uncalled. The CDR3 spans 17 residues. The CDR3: CALGGPGGVADPHKLIF. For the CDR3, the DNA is TGTGCTCTTGGGGGACCAGGGGGGGTGGCTGACCCTCATAAACTCATCTTT.